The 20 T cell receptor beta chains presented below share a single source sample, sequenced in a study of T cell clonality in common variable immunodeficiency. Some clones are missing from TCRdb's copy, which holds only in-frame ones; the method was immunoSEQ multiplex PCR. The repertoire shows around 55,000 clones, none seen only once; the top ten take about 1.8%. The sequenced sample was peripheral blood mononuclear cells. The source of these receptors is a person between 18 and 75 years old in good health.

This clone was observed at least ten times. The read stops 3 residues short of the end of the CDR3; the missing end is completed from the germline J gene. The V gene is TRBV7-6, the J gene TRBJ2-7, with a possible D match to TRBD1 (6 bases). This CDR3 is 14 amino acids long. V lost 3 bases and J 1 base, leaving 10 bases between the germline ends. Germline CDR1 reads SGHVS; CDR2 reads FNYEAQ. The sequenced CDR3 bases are TGTGCCAGCAGCTTGGACCAGGGGTCCTACGAG. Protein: CASSLDQGSYE. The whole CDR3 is CASSLDQGSYEQYF.

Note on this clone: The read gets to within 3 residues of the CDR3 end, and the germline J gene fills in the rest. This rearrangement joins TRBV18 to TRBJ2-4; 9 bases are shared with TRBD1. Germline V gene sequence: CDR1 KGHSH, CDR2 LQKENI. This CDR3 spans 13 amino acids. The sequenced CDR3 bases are TGTGCCAGCTCTCAGGACAGGGGTGATGGT. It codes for CASSQDRGDG. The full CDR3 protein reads CASSQDRGDGQYF.

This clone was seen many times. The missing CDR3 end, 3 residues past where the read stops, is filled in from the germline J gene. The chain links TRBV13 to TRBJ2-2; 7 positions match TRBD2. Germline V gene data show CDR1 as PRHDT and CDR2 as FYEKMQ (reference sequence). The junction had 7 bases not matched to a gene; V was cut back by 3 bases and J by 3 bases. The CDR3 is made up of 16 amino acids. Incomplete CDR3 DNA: TGTGCCAGCAGCTTGGACCAGCGGGGATACACCGGGGAG. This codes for CASSLDQRGYTGE. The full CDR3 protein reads CASSLDQRGYTGELFF. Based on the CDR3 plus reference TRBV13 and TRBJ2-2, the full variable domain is AAGVIQSPRHLIKEKRETATLKCYPIPRHDTVYWYQQGPGQDPQFLISFYEKMQSDKGSIPDRFSAQQFSDYHSELNMSSLELGDSALYFCASSLDQRGYTGELFFGEGSRLTVL.

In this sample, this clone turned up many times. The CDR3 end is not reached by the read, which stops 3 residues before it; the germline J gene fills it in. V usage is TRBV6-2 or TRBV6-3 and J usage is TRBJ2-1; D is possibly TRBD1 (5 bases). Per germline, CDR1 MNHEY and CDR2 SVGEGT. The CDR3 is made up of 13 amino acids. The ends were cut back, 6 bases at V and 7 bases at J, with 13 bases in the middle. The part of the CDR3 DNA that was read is TGTGCCAGCAGACCCGGACACGAGAATGAG. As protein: CASRPGHENE. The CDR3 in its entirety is CASRPGHENEQFF.

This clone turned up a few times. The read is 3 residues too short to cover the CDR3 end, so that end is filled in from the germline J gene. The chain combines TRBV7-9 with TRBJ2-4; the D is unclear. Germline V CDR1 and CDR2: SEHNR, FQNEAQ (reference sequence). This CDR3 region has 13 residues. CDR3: CASSLAQSYGQYF. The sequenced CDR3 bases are TGTGCCAGCAGCTTAGCACAGTCCTATGGT. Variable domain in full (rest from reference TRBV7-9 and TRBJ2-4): DTGVSQNPRHKITKRGQNVTFRCDPISEHNRLYWYRQTLGQGPEFLTYFQNEAQLEKSRLLSDRFSAERPKGSFSTLEIQRTEQGDSAMYLCASSLAQSYGQYFGAGTRLSVL.

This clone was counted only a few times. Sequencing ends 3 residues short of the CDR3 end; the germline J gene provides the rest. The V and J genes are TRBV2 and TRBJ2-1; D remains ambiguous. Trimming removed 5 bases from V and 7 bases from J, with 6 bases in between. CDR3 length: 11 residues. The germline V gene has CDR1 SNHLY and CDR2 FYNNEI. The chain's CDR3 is CASSPLNEQFF. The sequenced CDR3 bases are TGTGCCAGCAGTCCCCTAAATGAG.

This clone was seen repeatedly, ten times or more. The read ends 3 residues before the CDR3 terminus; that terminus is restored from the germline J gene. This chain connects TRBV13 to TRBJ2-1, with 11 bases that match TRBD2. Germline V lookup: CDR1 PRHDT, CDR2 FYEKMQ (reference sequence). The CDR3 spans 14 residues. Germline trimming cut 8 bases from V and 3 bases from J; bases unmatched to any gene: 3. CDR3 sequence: CASLAGGVYNEQFF. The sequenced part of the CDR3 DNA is TGTGCCAGCCTAGCGGGAGGAGTCTACAATGAG.

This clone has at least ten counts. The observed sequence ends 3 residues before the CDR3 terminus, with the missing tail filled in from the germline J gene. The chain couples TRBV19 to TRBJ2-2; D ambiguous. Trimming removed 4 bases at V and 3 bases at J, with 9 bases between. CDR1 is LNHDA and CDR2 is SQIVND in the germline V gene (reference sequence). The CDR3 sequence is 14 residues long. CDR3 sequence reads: CASSNIGYTGELFF. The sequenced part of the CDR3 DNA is TGTGCCAGTAGTAATATCGGTTACACCGGGGAG.

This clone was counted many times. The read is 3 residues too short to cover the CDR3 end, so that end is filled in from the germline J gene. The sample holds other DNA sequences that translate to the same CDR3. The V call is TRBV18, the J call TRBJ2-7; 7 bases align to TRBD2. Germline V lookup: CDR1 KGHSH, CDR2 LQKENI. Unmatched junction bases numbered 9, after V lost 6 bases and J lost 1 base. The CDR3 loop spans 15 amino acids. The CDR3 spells CASSPGGGSSYEQYF. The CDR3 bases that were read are TGTGCCAGCTCCCCCGGCGGGGGATCTTCCTACGAG.

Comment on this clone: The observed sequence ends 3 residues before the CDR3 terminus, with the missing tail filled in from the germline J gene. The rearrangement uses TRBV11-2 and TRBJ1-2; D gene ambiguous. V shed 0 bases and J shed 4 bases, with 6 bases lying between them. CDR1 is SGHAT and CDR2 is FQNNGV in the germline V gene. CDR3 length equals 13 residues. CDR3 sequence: CASSLEAVYGYTF. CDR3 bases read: TGTGCCAGCAGCTTAGAGGCGGTCTATGGC.

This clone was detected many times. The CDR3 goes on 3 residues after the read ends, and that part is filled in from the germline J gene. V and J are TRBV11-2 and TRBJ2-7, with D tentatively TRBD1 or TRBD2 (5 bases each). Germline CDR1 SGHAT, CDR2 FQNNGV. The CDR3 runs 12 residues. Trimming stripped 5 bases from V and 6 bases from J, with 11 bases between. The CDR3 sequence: CASSSSRGEQYF. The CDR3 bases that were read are TGTGCCAGCAGCAGTTCGAGGGGCGAG.

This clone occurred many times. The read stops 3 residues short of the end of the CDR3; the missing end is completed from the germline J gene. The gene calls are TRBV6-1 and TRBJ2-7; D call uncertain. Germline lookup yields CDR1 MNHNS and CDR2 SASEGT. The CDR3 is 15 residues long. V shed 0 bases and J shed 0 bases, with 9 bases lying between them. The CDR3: CASSEAARFSYEQYF. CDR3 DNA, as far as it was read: TGTGCCAGCAGTGAAGCGGCCAGGTTCTCCTACGAG.

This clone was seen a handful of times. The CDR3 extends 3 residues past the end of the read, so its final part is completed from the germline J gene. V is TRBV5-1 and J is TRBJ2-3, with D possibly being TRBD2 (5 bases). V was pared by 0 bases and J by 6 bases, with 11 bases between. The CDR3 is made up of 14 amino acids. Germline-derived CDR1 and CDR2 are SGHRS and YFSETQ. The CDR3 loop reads CASSLGSETDTQYF. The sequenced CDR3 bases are TGCGCCAGCAGCTTGGGTAGCGAAACGGATACG.

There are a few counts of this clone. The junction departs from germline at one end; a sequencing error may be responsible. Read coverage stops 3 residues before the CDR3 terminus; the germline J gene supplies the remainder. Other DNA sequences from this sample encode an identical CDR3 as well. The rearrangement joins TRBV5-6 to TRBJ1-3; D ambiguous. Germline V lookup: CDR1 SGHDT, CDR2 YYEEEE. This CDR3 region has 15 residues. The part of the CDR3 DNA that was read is TGTGCCAGCAGCTTTGTTCGCGGTTCTGGAAACACG. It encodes CASSFVRGSGNT. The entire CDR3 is CASSFVRGSGNTIYF. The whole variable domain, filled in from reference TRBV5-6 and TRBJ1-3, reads DAGVTQSPTHLIKTRGQQVTLRCSPKSGHDTVSWYQQALGQGPQFIFQYYEEEERQRGNFPDRFSGHQFPNYSSELNVNALLLGDSALYLCASSFVRGSGNTIYFGEGSWLTVV.

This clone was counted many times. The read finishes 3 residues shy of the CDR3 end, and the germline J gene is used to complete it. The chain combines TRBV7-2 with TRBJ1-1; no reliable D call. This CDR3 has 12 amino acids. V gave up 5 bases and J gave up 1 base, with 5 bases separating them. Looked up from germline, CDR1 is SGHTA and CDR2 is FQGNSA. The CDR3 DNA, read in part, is TGTGCCAGCAGCAACAGGAACACTGAA. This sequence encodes CASSNRNTE. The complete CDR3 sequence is CASSNRNTEAFF.

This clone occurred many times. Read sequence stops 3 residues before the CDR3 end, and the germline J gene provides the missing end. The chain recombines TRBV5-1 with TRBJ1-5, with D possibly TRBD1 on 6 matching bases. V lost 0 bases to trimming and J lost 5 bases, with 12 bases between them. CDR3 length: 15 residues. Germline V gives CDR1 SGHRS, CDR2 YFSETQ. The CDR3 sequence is CASSLEGTPDQPQHF. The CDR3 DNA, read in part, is TGCGCCAGCAGCTTGGAGGGGACACCCGATCAGCCC.

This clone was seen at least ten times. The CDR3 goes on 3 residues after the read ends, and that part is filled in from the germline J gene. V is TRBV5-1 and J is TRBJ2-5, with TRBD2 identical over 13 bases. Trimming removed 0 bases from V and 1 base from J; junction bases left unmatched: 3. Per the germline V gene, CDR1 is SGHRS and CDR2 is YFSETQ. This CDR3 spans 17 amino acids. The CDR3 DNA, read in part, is TGCGCCAGCAGCTTGGGGGGGACTAGCGGGGTCCAAGAGACC. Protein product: CASSLGGTSGVQET. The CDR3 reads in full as CASSLGGTSGVQETQYF.

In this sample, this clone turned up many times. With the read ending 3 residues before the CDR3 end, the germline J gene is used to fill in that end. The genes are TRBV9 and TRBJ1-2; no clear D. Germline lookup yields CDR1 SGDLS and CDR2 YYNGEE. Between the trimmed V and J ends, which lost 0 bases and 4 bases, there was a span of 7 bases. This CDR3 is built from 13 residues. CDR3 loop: CASSVGEAYGYTF. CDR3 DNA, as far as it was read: TGTGCCAGCAGCGTAGGCGAAGCCTATGGC.

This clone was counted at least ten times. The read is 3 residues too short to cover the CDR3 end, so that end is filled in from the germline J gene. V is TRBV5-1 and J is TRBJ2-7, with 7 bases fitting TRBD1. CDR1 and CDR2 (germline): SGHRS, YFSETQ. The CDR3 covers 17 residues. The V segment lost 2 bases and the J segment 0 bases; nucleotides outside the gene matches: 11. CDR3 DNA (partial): TGCGCCAGCAGCTTAGCGTTTGAGACAGGGAGCTCCTACGAG. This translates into CASSLAFETGSSYE. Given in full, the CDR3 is CASSLAFETGSSYEQYF.

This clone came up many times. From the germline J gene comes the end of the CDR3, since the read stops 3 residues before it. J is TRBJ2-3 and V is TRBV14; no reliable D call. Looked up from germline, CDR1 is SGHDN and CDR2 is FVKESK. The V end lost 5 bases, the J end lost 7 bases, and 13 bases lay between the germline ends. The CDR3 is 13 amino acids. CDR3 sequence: CASSSTPPYTQYF. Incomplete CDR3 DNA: TGTGCCAGCAGCTCGACACCTCCCTATACG.